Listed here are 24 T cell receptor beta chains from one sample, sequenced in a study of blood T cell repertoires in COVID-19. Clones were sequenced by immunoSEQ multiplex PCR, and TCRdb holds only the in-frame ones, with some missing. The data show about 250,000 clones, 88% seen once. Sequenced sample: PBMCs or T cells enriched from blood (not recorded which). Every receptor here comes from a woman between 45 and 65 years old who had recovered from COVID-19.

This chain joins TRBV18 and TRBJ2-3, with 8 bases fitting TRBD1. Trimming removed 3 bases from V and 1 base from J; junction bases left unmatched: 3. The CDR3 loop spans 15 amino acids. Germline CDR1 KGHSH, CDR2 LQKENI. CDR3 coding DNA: TGTGCCAGCTCACCTTTGGACAGGGGCACAGATACGCAGTATTTT. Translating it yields CASSPLDRGTDTQYF.

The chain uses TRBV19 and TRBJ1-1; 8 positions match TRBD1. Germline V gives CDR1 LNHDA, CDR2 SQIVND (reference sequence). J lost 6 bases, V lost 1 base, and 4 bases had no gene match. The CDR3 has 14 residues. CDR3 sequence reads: CASSIAGGISEAFF. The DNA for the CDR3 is TGTGCCAGTAGTATAGCAGGGGGCATCTCTGAAGCTTTCTTT.

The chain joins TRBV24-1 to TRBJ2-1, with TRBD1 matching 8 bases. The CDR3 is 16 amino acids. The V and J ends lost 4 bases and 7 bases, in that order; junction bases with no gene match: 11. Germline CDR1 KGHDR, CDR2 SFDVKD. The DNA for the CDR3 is TGTGCCACCAGTGACCGGGACAGGCGGGCCGGAAATGAGCAGTTCTTC. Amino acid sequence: CATSDRDRRAGNEQFF.

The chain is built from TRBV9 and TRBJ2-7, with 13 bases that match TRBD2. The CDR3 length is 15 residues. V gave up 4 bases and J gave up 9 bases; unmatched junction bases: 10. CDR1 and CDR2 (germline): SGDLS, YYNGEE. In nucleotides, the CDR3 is TGTGCCAGCAGCCCACGACTAGCGGGAGGCCAGGGGCAGTACTTC. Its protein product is CASSPRLAGGQGQYF.

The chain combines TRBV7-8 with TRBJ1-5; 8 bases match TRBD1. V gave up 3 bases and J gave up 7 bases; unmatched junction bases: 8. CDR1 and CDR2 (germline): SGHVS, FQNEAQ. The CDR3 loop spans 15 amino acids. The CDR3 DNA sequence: TGTGCCAGCAGCTTCCAGACAGGGGCTTTACAGCCCCAGCATTTT. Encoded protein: CASSFQTGALQPQHF.

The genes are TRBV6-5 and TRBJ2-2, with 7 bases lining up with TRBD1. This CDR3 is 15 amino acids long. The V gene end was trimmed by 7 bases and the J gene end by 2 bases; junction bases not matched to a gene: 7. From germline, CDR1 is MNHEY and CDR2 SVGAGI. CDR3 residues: CASKPTGQNTGELFF. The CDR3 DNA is TGTGCCAGCAAACCGACAGGGCAAAACACCGGGGAGCTGTTTTTT.

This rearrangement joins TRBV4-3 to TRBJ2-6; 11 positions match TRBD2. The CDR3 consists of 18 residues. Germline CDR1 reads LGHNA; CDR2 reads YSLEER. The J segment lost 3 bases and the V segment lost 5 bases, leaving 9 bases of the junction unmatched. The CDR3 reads CASSRTSGWDLGANVLTF. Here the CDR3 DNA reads TGCGCCAGCAGCAGGACTAGCGGGTGGGACCTTGGGGCCAACGTCCTGACTTTC.

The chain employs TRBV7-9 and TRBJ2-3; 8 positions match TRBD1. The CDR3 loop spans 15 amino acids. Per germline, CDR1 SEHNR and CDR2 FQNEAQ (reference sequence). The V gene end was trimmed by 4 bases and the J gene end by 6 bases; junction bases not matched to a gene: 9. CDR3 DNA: TGTGCCAGCAGCTCAGGACAGGGCCTAGCGGATACGCAGTATTTT. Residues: CASSSGQGLADTQYF.

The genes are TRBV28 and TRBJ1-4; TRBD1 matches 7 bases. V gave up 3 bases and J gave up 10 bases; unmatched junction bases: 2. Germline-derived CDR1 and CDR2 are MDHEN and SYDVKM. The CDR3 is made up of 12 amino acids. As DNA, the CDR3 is TGTGCCAGCAGTTTGGGACAGCCAAAACTGTTTTTT. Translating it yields CASSLGQPKLFF.

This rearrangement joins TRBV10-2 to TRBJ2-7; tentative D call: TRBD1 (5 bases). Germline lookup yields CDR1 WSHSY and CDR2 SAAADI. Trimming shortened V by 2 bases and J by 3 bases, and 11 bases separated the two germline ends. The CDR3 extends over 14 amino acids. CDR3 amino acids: CASSEAGQGYEQYF. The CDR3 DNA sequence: TGCGCCAGCAGTGAGGCAGGGCAGGGCTACGAGCAGTACTTC.

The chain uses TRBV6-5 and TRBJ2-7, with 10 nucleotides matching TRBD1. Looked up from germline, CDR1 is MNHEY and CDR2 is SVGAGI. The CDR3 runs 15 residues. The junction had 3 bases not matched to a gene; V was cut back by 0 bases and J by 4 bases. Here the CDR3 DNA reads TGTGCCAGCAGTTACTCCGGGACAGGGGATTACGAGCAGTACTTC. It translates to CASSYSGTGDYEQYF.

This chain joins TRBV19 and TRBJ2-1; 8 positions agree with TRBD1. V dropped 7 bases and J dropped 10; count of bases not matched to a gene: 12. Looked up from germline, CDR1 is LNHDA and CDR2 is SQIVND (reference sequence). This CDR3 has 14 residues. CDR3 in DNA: TGTGCCAGTACCGACAGGGGATCTATCTGGGAGCAGTTCTTC. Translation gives CASTDRGSIWEQFF.

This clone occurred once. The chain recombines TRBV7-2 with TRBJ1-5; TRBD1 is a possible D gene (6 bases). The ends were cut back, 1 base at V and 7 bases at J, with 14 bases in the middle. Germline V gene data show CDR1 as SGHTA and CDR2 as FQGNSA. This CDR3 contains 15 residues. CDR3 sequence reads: CASSLGGTLRQPQHF. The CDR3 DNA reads TGTGCCAGCAGCTTAGGAGGGACATTACGGCAGCCCCAGCATTTT.

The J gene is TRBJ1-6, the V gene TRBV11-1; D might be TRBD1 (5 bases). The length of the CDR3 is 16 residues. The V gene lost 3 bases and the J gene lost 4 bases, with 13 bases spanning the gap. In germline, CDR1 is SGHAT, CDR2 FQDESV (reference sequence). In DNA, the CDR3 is TGTGCCAGCAGCTTGGGGCGGACGAAATATAATTCACCCCTCCACTTT. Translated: CASSLGRTKYNSPLHF. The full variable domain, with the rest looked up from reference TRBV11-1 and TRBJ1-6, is EAEVAQSPRYKITEKSQAVAFWCDPISGHATLYWYRQILGQGPELLVQFQDESVVDDSQLPKDRFSAERLKGVDSTLKIQPAELGDSAMYLCASSLGRTKYNSPLHFGNGTRLTVT.

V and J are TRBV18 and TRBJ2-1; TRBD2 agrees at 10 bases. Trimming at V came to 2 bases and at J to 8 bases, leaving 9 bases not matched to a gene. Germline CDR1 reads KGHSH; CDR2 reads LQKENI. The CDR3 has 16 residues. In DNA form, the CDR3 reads TGTGCCAGCTCACCAAATCAGCGGGAGGGCCGGCATGAGCAGTTCTTC. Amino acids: CASSPNQREGRHEQFF. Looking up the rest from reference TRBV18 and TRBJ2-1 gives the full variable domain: NAGVMQNPRHLVRRRGQEARLRCSPMKGHSHVYWYRQLPEEGLKFMVYLQKENIIDESGMPKERFSAEFPKEGPSILRIQQVVRGDSAAYFCASSPNQREGRHEQFFGPGTRLTVL.

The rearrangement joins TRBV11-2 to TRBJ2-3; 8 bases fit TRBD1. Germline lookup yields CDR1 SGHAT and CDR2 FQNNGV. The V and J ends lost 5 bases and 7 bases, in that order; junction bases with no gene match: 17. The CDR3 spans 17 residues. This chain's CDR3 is CASSRTDFGQGTNTQYF. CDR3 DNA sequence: TGTGCCAGCAGCAGAACGGACTTCGGACAGGGCACGAATACGCAGTATTTT.

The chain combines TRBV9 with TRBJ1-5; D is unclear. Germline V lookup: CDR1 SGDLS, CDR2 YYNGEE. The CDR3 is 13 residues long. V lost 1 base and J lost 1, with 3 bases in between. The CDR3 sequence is CASSVSSNQPQHF. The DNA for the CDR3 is TGTGCCAGCAGCGTAAGCAGCAATCAGCCCCAGCATTTT.

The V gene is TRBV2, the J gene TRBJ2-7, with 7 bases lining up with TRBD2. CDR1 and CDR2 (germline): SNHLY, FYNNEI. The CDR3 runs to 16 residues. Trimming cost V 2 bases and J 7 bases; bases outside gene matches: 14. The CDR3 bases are TGTGCCAGCAGTGAACGGGGGTCGGCGGGAGCTCGGGAGCAGTACTTC. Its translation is CASSERGSAGAREQYF.

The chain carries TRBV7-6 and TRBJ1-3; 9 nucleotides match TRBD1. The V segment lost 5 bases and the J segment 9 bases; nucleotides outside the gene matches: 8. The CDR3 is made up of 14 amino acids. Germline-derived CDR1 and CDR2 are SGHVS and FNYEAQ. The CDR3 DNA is TGTGCCAGCAGCCCTGGGACAGGGTCTGGCACCATATATTTT. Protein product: CASSPGTGSGTIYF.

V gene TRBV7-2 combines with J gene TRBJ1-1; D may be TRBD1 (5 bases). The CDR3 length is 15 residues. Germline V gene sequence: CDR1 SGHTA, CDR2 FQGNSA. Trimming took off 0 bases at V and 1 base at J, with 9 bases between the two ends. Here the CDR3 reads CASSLALTANTEAFF. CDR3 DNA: TGTGCCAGCAGCTTAGCTCTGACAGCGAACACTGAAGCTTTCTTT.

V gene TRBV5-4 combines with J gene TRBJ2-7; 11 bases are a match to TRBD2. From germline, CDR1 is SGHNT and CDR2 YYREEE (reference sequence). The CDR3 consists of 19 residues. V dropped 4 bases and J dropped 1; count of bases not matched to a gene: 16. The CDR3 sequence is CASSPGTSGSLFRSYEQYF. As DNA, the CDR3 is TGTGCCAGCAGCCCTGGCACTAGCGGGAGTCTCTTTCGGTCCTACGAGCAGTACTTC.

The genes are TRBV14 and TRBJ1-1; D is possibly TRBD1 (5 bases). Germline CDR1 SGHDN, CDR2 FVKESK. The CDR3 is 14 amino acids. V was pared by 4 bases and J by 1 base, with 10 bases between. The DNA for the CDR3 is TGTGCCAGCAGCCGAGTGGGGGGGAACACTGAAGCTTTCTTT. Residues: CASSRVGGNTEAFF.

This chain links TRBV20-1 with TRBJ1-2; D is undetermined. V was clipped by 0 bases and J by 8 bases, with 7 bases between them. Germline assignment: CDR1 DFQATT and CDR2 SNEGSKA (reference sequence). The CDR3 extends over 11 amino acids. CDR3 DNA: TGCAGTGCTAGAGATATCCGGGGCTACACCTTC. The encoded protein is CSARDIRGYTF.

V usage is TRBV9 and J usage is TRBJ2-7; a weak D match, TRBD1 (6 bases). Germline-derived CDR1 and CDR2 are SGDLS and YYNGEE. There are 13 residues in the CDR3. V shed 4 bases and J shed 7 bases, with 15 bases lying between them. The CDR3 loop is CASSQGQGREQYF. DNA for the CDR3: TGTGCCAGCAGCCAGGGGCAGGGTAGGGAGCAGTACTTC. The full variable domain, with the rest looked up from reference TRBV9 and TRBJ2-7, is DSGVTQTPKHLITATGQRVTLRCSPRSGDLSVYWYQQSLDQGLQFLIQYYNGEERAKGNILERFSAQQFPDLHSELNLSSLELGDSALYFCASSQGQGREQYFGPGTRLTVT.